A single TCR beta chain is shown here with its context. What this receptor recognizes is not known. Per-base quality was not reported, and no clone a single base away is much larger than it. This record belongs to a study of cytomegalovirus exposure and HLA in healthy donors (TCRdb year 2017). Turning to the overall study: The 666 repertoires of the first cohort and the roughly 110 validation repertoires were produced on the same platform, according to a later analysis. Besides the first cohort of approximately 670 subjects, a separate validation cohort made up of 90 to 150 different subjects was used. The study aimed to test whether cataloging public T cell receptors could reveal signatures of past pathogen exposure. To predict cytomegalovirus infection status, the study combined high-throughput TCR immunosequencing, statistical association of individual TCRs with disease status, and machine learning. The investigation overall reported the following: Across donors, most TCR sequences were observed very rarely, whereas some public TCRs were present in many individuals. A later analysis found that TCRs clustered in the first cohort also tended to co-occur in the 120 or so validation repertoires, with more than 90% of cluster scores above 0. All 120 or so repertoires were used to score co-occurrence in the validation cohort in a later analysis, because that analysis had no HLA typing for the cohort. It was suggested by the authors that the approach could potentially be generalized to other disease states and immunological phenotypes. In vitro tests confirmed that a few of the cytomegalovirus-associated TCR beta chains recognize cytomegalovirus antigens. The classifier was reported to diagnose cytomegalovirus status with high specificity and sensitivity in both the original and validation cohorts. The study listed 150 to 200 TCR beta chains as associated with cytomegalovirus.

The method was the immunoSEQ multiplex PCR assay. The paper's processing steps were these. To diagnose cytomegalovirus status from the catalog of TCR beta chain sequences, a statistical classification framework was built. Sourced from immuneACCESS, this table was stored by TCRdb with only in-frame sequences that have V and J called. A share of the clones is absent; for the studies checked, an unresolved V gene accounts for under half, and the remainder has no known explanation. Clone size and the V and J calls come from that table; the DNA yielded D and trimming. This sample has approximately 80,000 clones in its table, and more than 85% of those were observed once. The ten top clones hold 3.6% of the sample. Separate from the approximately 700-subject first cohort, the validation cohort of roughly 130 subjects was the group to which the donors belonged. From cysteine to phenylalanine, the CDR3 is 13 amino acids long. Of all the DNA, just the CDR3 is kept, 39 bases in frame from base 1. CDR1 and CDR2 were assigned from the germline V gene (reference sequence) as LNHNV and YYDKDF. V loses 2 bases, J loses 4 bases, and the germline ends lie 6 bases apart.

The material sequenced was PBMCs. The receptor was derived from a woman in her 30s in good health and CMV-seronegative. The rearranged chain carries TRBV15 and TRBJ2-1, with no D gene named confidently. The CDR3 amino acid sequence is: CATSRQVYNEQFF. The DNA reads TGTGCCACCAGCAGACAGGTTTACAATGAGCAGTTCTTC.